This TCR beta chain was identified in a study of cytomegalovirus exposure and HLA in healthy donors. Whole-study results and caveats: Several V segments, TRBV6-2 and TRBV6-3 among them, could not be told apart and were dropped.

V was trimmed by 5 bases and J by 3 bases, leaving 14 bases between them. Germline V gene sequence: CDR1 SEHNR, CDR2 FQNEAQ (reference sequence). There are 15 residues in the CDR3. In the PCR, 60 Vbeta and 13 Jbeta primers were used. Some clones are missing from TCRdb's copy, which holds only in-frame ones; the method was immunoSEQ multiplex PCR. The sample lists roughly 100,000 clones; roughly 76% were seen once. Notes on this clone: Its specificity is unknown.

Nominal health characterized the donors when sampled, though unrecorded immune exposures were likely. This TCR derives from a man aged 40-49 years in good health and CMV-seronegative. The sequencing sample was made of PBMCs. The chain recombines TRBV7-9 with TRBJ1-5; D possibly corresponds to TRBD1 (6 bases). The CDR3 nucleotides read TGTGCCAGCAGCCCGGGGGGCAGGGACAATCAGCCCCAGCATTTT. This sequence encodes CASSPGGRDNQPQHF.